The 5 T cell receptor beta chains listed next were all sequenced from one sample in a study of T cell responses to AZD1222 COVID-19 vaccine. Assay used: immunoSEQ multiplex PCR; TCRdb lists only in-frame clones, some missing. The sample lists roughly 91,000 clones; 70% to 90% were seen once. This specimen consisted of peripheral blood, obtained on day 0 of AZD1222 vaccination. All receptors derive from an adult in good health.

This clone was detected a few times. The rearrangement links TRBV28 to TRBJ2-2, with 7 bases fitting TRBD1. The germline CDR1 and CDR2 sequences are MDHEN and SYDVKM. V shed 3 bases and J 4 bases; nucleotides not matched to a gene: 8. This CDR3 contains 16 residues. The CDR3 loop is CASSLSGQAITGELFF. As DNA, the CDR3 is TGTGCCAGCAGTTTGTCAGGACAGGCAATCACCGGGGAGCTGTTTTTT.

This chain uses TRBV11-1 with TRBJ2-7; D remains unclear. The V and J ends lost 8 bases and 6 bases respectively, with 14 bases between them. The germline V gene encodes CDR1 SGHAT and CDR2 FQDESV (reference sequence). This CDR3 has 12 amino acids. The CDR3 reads CASGFPYGEQYV. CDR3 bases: TGTGCCAGCGGATTCCCTTACGGCGAGCAGTACGTC.

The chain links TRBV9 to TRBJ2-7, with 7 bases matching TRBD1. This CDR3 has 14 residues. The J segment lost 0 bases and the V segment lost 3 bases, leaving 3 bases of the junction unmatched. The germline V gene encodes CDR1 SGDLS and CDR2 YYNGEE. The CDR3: CASSGRQGSYEQYF. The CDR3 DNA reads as TGTGCCAGCAGCGGTCGACAGGGCTCCTACGAGCAGTACTTC.

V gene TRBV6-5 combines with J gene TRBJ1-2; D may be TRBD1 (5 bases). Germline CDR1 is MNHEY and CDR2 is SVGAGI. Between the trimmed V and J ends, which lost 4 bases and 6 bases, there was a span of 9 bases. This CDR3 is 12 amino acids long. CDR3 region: CASSSGFDGYTF. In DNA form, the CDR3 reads TGTGCCAGCAGTTCAGGGTTTGATGGCTACACCTTC.

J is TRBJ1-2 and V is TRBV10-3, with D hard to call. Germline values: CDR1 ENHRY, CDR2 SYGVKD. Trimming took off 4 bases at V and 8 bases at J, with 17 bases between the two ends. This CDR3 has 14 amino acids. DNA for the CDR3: TGTGCCATCAGTGCTACGGACGGACCGAGGGGCTACACCTTC. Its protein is CAISATDGPRGYTF.